This T cell receptor (beta chain) stems from a study of cytomegalovirus exposure and HLA in healthy donors. About the research overall: Tens of millions of unique TCRs from HLA-typed donors were held in an early release of data.

The CDR3 sequence is 16 residues long. Trimming removed 8 bases from V and 3 bases from J, with 22 bases in between. Findings and limits, study-wide: Later genetic work tied a missense DCLRE1C variant to beta-chain V and J trimming.

As for this clone: What it binds is not known.

Primers for the PCR totalled 60 Vbeta and 13 Jbeta. The repertoire was sequenced with immunoSEQ multiplex PCR; TCRdb's copy has only in-frame clones and lacks some. Of about 160,000 clones in the sample, under 80% are singletons; the top ten hold roughly 1.9%. V gene TRBV5-3 combines with J gene TRBJ2-3; TRBD1 is a possible D gene (7 bases). TRBV5-3 is given ORF status, its function remaining uncertain. Sequenced sample: PBMCs. The origin of this receptor is a female donor in good health and CMV-seronegative. The CDR3 reads CARGQRGGHGTDTQYF. CDR3 nucleotides: TGTGCCAGGGGACAGAGAGGAGGGCACGGGACAGATACGCAGTATTTT.